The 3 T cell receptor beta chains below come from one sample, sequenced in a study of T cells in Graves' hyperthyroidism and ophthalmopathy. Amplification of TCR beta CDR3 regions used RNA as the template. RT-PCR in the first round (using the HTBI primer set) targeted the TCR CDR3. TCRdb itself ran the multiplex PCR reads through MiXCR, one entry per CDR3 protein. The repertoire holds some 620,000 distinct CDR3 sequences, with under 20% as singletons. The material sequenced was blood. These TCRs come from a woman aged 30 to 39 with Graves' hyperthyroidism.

This CDR3 is CASSHFGTGIYGYTF. The DNA for the CDR3 is TGTGCCAGCAGTCACTTCGGGACAGGGATCTATGGCTACACCTTC. The genes are TRBV28 and TRBJ1-2, with 9 bases matching TRBD1. The junction had 8 bases not matched to a gene; V was cut back by 5 bases and J by 4 bases. The CDR3 is 15 amino acids. From germline, CDR1 is MDHEN and CDR2 SYDVKM.

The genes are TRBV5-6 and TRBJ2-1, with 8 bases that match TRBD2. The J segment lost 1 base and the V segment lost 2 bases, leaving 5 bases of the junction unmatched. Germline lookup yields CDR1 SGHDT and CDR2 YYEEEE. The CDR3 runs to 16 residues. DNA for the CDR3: TGTGCCAGCAGCTTTCACTTAGCGGGATCCTACAATGAGCAGTTCTTC. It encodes CASSFHLAGSYNEQFF.

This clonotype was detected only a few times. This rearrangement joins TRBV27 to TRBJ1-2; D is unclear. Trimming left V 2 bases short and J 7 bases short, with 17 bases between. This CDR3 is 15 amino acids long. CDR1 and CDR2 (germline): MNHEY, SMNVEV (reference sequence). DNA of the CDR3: TGTGCCAGCAGTTTAGTCGCCTCAGGATACCGTGGCTACACCTTC. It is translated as CASSLVASGYRGYTF.